The 20 T cell receptor beta chains listed next were all sequenced from one sample in a study of Ad26.COV2.S vaccination and SARS-CoV-2 variants. Specified treatment: roughly 19 received Ad26.COV2.S at low or high dose, single or two shots; 5 received placebo; per-sample allocation not given. Each sample was drawn 63 days after the first injection (of vaccine or placebo). Data came from immunoSEQ multiplex PCR; TCRdb stores just in-frame clones and leaves some out. This table has around 380,000 clones, roughly nine tenths appearing once. The source was peripheral blood, collected in a trial of Ad26.COV2.S vaccine versus placebo. These receptors were collected from a person aged 18-65 years who received the Ad26.COV2.S COVID-19 vaccine or a placebo.

The genes are TRBV7-2 and TRBJ1-1; D may be TRBD1 (6 bases). V dropped 1 base and J dropped 7 bases, with 10 bases sitting between them. CDR1 and CDR2 from the germline V gene are SGHTA and FQGNSA. The CDR3 loop spans 13 amino acids. The CDR3 sequence: CASSLVGQSEAFF. The CDR3 nucleotides read TGTGCCAGCAGCTTAGTTGGACAGAGTGAAGCTTTCTTT.

The chain uses TRBV7-9 and TRBJ2-2; 9 bases fit TRBD2. V lost 5 bases, J lost 3 bases, and 7 bases stayed unmatched. Germline CDR1 reads SEHNR; CDR2 reads FQNEAQ (reference sequence). The CDR3 is 16 residues long. The CDR3, as DNA: TGTGCCAGCAGCCCGCAGCGGGGGGCCTACACCGGGGAGCTGTTTTTT. Translation: CASSPQRGAYTGELFF. The entire variable domain, with the rest obtained from reference TRBV7-9 and TRBJ2-2, is as follows: DTGVSQNPRHKITKRGQNVTFRCDPISEHNRLYWYRQTLGQGPEFLTYFQNEAQLEKSRLLSDRFSAERPKGSFSTLEIQRTEQGDSAMYLCASSPQRGAYTGELFFGEGSRLTVL.

The chain couples TRBV7-9 to TRBJ2-2, with unresolved D. V gave up 8 bases and J gave up 6 bases, with 10 bases separating them. The CDR3 length is 12 residues. Germline CDR1 is SEHNR and CDR2 is FQNEAQ (reference sequence). The DNA for the CDR3 is TGTGCCAGCGCTGGGTGGGCCGGGGAGCTGTTTTTT. Its protein is CASAGWAGELFF.

This clone was detected once. The chain is built from TRBV19 and TRBJ1-4; the D gene is possibly TRBD1 (5 bases). The CDR3 extends over 15 amino acids. The germline V and J ends were trimmed by 3 bases and 4 bases, with 12 bases remaining between them. Looked up from germline, CDR1 is LNHDA and CDR2 is SQIVND (reference sequence). This chain's CDR3 is CASSMQGASNEKLFF. Written as DNA, the CDR3 is TGTGCCAGTAGTATGCAAGGGGCCAGTAATGAAAAACTGTTTTTT.

The V and J genes are TRBV3-1 (or the pseudogene TRBV3-2) and TRBJ2-7; perhaps TRBD1 as D (5 bases). The CDR3 loop spans 15 amino acids. Germline-derived CDR1 and CDR2 are LGHDT and YNNKEL (reference sequence). The germline V and J ends were trimmed by 2 bases and 4 bases, with 15 bases remaining between them. The CDR3 spells CASSQQGIGRYEQYF. The CDR3 nucleotides read TGTGCCAGCAGCCAACAGGGAATAGGACGGTACGAGCAGTACTTC.

The chain links TRBV2 to TRBJ2-5; 8 positions match TRBD2. The CDR3 has 16 residues. CDR1 is SNHLY and CDR2 is FYNNEI in the germline V gene. V shed 8 bases, J shed 4 bases, and the junction held 15 bases outside the gene matches. CDR3: CASSQSTSGRGETQYF. The CDR3 nucleotides are TGTGCCAGCTCTCAATCCACTAGCGGACGAGGAGAGACCCAGTACTTC.

This chain connects TRBV5-5 to TRBJ2-1, with a possible D match to TRBD1 (5 bases). The ends were cut back, 1 base at V and 8 bases at J, with 16 bases in the middle. The CDR3 is 15 amino acids. Germline CDR1 SGHKS, CDR2 YYEKEE (reference sequence). The CDR3 nucleotides read TGTGCCAGCAGCTTGTTCCCTCTCCAGGGCGATGAGCAGTTCTTC. Residues: CASSLFPLQGDEQFF.

This chain uses TRBV6-2 or TRBV6-3 with TRBJ2-7; D possibly matches TRBD1 or TRBD2 (5 bases each). Trimming left V 0 bases short and J 3 bases short, with 15 bases between. CDR3 length: 16 amino acids. The germline gives CDR1 MNHEY, CDR2 SVGEGT. The CDR3 DNA reads TGTGCCAGCAGTTACTCAACGGGGCCCCAGAGCTACGAGCAGTACTTC. It specifies CASSYSTGPQSYEQYF.

This chain joins TRBV10-1 and TRBJ2-7, with a tentative D call TRBD1 (6 bases). The CDR3 length is 15 residues. The V gene's germline CDR1 is WNHNN and CDR2 SYGVQD (reference sequence). V was trimmed by 2 bases and J by 0 bases, leaving 11 bases between them. In DNA form, the CDR3 reads TGCGCCAGCAGTGAGGGCCGGGACAACTCCTACGAGCAGTACTTC. Its protein product is CASSEGRDNSYEQYF.

In DNA form, the CDR3 reads TGTGCCAGCAGTGAAGGGACAGGGGGCAATTCACCCCTCCACTTT. Encoded protein: CASSEGTGGNSPLHF. The rearrangement uses TRBV2 and TRBJ1-6; TRBD1 matches 11 bases. The length of the CDR3 is 15 residues. Looked up from germline, CDR1 is SNHLY and CDR2 is FYNNEI. The V and J ends lost 1 base and 7 bases, in that order; junction bases with no gene match: 0.

The chain uses TRBV27 and TRBJ2-1, with unresolved D. Germline V gene data show CDR1 as MNHEY and CDR2 as SMNVEV (reference sequence). This CDR3 contains 16 residues. Deletions cut 8 bases from V and 8 bases from J, with 25 bases between. CDR3 sequence (DNA): TGTGCCAGCGGCCACTCGACCAAATCCCTTTTCGATGAGCAGTTCTTC. Its translation is CASGHSTKSLFDEQFF.

This clone showed up just once. CDR3 in amino acids: CASSPGTGGLGGYTF. The CDR3 DNA reads TGCGCCAGCAGCCCTGGGACAGGGGGTTTAGGGGGCTACACCTTC. This rearrangement joins TRBV4-3 to TRBJ1-2; 11 nucleotides match TRBD1. Germline CDR1 reads LGHNA; CDR2 reads YSLEER. Trimming removed 4 bases from V and 8 bases from J; junction bases left unmatched: 9. The CDR3 has 15 residues.

This clone was detected only once. The V call is TRBV4-1, the J call TRBJ1-2, with TRBD1 as a possible D gene (6 bases). Germline CDR1 is MGHRA and CDR2 is YSYEKL. The CDR3 length is 12 residues. The V and J ends lost 10 bases and 5 bases respectively, with 14 bases between them. This chain's CDR3 is CATLDRNYGYTF. CDR3 in DNA: TGCGCCACCCTCGACAGGAATTATGGCTACACCTTC.

The CDR3 bases are TGTGCCAGCAGCCCGCGTACCGACCGTACGACCCAGTACTTC. Its translation: CASSPRTDRTTQYF. The rearrangement uses TRBV6-5 and TRBJ2-5; D not certain. CDR3 length: 14 residues. Germline lookup yields CDR1 MNHEY and CDR2 SVGAGI. V lost 6 bases, J lost 7 bases, and 18 bases lay in between.

This clone appeared many times. The sample contains more than one DNA sequence encoding this CDR3. The chain links TRBV5-6 to TRBJ1-1; no definite D call. Trimming took off 0 bases at V and 1 base at J, with 4 bases between the two ends. CDR3 length: 13 amino acids. Germline loops: CDR1 SGHDT, CDR2 YYEEEE. The CDR3 protein is CASSLGGNTEAFF. CDR3 bases: TGTGCCAGCAGCTTGGGAGGGAACACTGAAGCTTTCTTT.

V gene TRBV25-1 combines with J gene TRBJ2-5, with D possibly being TRBD1 (6 bases). Looked up from germline, CDR1 is MGHDK and CDR2 is SYGVNS. This CDR3 comprises 16 residues. Trimming cost V 3 bases and J 4 bases, with 18 bases left between them. CDR3 loop: CASSDQGTKLGETQYF. The CDR3 region has the DNA TGTGCCAGCAGTGACCAGGGGACCAAATTGGGAGAGACCCAGTACTTC.

V usage is TRBV7-9 and J usage is TRBJ2-1; 9 nucleotides line up with TRBD1. The CDR3 covers 15 residues. The germline gives CDR1 SEHNR, CDR2 FQNEAQ (reference sequence). V shed 6 bases and J 6 bases; nucleotides not matched to a gene: 9. The CDR3 DNA reads as TGTGCCAGCAGAGCCCCCGGGACAGGGTCCAATGAGCAGTTCTTC. Translation: CASRAPGTGSNEQFF.

This sequence joins TRBV7-2 and TRBJ2-6; D unresolved. Germline V gives CDR1 SGHTA, CDR2 FQGNSA. Trimming cost V 5 bases and J 1 base, with 9 bases left between them. This CDR3 comprises 15 residues. Here the CDR3 DNA reads TGTGCCAGCAGCCCAGAGGTGTCTGGGGCCAACGTCCTGACTTTC. It specifies CASSPEVSGANVLTF.

This clone was picked up a small number of times. V and J are TRBV3-1 (or the pseudogene TRBV3-2) and TRBJ1-2, with 9 positions matching TRBD1. Trimming at V came to 1 base and at J to 8 bases, leaving 8 bases not matched to a gene. CDR3 length equals 15 residues. Per the germline V gene, CDR1 is LGHDT and CDR2 is YNNKEL (reference sequence). In DNA, the CDR3 is TGTGCCAGCAGCCAAGGTGGGACAGGGTCGGGAGGCTACACCTTC. This sequence encodes CASSQGGTGSGGYTF.

This clone appeared a single time. The chain links TRBV5-5 to TRBJ1-2; D is perhaps TRBD1 (5 bases). The length of the CDR3 is 14 residues. CDR1 is SGHKS, CDR2 YYEKEE, per germline (reference sequence). Trimming took off 4 bases at V and 2 bases at J, with 12 bases between the two ends. CDR3 DNA: TGTGCCAGCAGCCCGAGTACAGGAAACTATGGCTACACCTTC. It translates to CASSPSTGNYGYTF. Based on the CDR3 plus reference TRBV5-5 and TRBJ1-2, the full variable domain is DAGVTQSPTHLIKTRGQQVTLRCSPISGHKSVSWYQQVLGQGPQFIFQYYEKEERGRGNFPDRFSARQFPNYSSELNVNALLLGDSALYLCASSPSTGNYGYTFGSGTRLTVV.